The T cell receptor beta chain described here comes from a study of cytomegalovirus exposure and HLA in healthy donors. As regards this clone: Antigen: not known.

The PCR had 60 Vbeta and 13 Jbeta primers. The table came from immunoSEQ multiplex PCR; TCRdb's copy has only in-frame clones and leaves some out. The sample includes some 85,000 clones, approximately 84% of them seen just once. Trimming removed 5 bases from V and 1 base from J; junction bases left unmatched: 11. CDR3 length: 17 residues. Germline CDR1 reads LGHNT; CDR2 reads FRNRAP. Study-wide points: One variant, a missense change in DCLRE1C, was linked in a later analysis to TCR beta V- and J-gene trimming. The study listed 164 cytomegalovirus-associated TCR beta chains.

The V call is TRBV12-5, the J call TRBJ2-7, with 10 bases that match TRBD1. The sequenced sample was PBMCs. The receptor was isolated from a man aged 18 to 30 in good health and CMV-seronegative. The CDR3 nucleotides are TGTGCTAGTGGTGCCGACAGGGGGCAGTTCATTTCCTACGAGCAGTACTTC. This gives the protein CASGADRGQFISYEQYF.